Each of the 18 T cell receptor beta chains below was sequenced from the same sample in a study of T cell changes during pregnancy in multiple sclerosis. Some clones are missing from TCRdb's copy, which holds only in-frame ones; the method was immunoSEQ multiplex PCR. The table records roughly 41,000 clones, 85% to 95% of them present only once. Here the sequenced sample was CD8+ T cells from peripheral blood mononuclear cells, taken in the third trimester of pregnancy. The receptors were gathered from a female donor with multiple sclerosis, enrolled in a pregnancy study.

This chain connects TRBV4-2 to TRBJ2-1; 7 nucleotides match TRBD2. Trimming took 0 bases from V and 4 from J; bases not matched to a gene: 6. CDR3 length equals 16 residues. The germline CDR1 and CDR2 sequences are LGHNA and YNFKEQ. As DNA, the CDR3 is TGTGCCAGCAGCCAAGAGATGGGGGAGGGGTACAATGAGCAGTTCTTC. This encodes CASSQEMGEGYNEQFF.

The chain joins TRBV27 to TRBJ1-2; 11 bases align to TRBD1. From germline, CDR1 is MNHEY and CDR2 SMNVEV (reference sequence). The CDR3 covers 15 residues. V was clipped by 3 bases and J by 5 bases; unmatched bases: 5. The CDR3 DNA reads TGTGCCAGCAGTTTGGGGACAGGGGGGCCTTATGGCTACACCTTC. It specifies CASSLGTGGPYGYTF.

This chain uses TRBV11-1 with TRBJ2-3; 9 positions match TRBD1. V dropped 6 bases and J dropped 0; count of bases not matched to a gene: 1. Germline assignment: CDR1 SGHAT and CDR2 FQDESV (reference sequence). CDR3 length equals 14 residues. This CDR3 reads CASRGTGSTDTQYF. The CDR3 DNA reads TGTGCCAGCAGGGGGACAGGGAGCACAGATACGCAGTATTTT.

The count of this clone is one. One junction end does not reproduce the germline sequence, and a read error may be involved. The chain carries TRBV5-4 and TRBJ2-5; D is unclear. The CDR3 is made up of 15 amino acids. Germline CDR1 is SGHNT and CDR2 is YYREEE (reference sequence). The CDR3 DNA sequence: TGCGCCAGCAGCCAAGATGAGCGCCTTAAAGACACCCAGTACTTC. The encoded protein is CASSQDERLKDTQYF.

The sample holds one count of this clone. The chain couples TRBV29-1 to TRBJ1-2; D not resolved. The CDR3 has 15 amino acids. Trimming took 6 bases from V and 2 from J, leaving 19 bases between them. Germline CDR1 and CDR2: SQVTM and ANQGSEA. CDR3 coding DNA: TGCAGCGTGAGGGATCCCCATTACCTCAACTATGGCTACACCTTC. It is translated as CSVRDPHYLNYGYTF.

The V call is TRBV28, the J call TRBJ2-1, with 7 bases that match TRBD2. The CDR3 length is 16 residues. V dropped 3 bases and J dropped 5; count of bases not matched to a gene: 10. Germline V gene lookup returns CDR1 MDHEN and CDR2 SYDVKM. DNA of the CDR3: TGTGCCAGCAGTTTCATCATGCCTAGCGGAAACAATGAGCAGTTCTTC. Protein product: CASSFIMPSGNNEQFF.

V usage is TRBV7-8 and J usage is TRBJ1-4, with a possible D match to TRBD1 (5 bases). V was shortened by 0 bases and J by 8 bases, with 13 bases between the two germline ends. Germline loops: CDR1 SGHVS, CDR2 FQNEAQ. The CDR3 is 15 amino acids. DNA of the CDR3: TGTGCCAGCAGCTTAGCCGGGGGGATTGAGGAAAAACTGTTTTTT. It codes for CASSLAGGIEEKLFF.

The chain recombines TRBV2 with TRBJ2-7; maybe TRBD2 (7 bases). Trimming removed 0 bases at V and 4 bases at J, with 28 bases between. Germline V CDR1 and CDR2: SNHLY, FYNNEI. CDR3 length: 20 amino acids. The CDR3 protein is CASSEAVAGATSPGRYEQYF. CDR3 in DNA: TGTGCCAGCAGTGAAGCGGTGGCAGGGGCGACTAGCCCCGGACGGTACGAGCAGTACTTC.

The chain employs TRBV18 and TRBJ1-1; 9 nucleotides line up with TRBD1. The CDR3 spans 12 residues. V dropped 6 bases and J dropped 5; count of bases not matched to a gene: 1. The germline V gene has CDR1 KGHSH and CDR2 LQKENI. Here the CDR3 reads CASSGQGTEAFF. CDR3 DNA: TGTGCCAGCTCTGGACAGGGGACTGAAGCTTTCTTT.

Here the CDR3 DNA reads TGCGCCAGCAGCCAAGACAGGGGAGACTATGGCTACACCTTC. Protein product: CASSQDRGDYGYTF. This chain links TRBV4-1 with TRBJ1-2; D is possibly TRBD1 (6 bases). The CDR3 covers 14 residues. The germline CDR1 and CDR2 sequences are MGHRA and YSYEKL. Trimming took 0 bases from V and 3 from J, leaving 8 bases between them.

This chain connects TRBV25-1 to TRBJ2-1; 11 bases align to TRBD2. CDR3 length equals 15 residues. With V trimmed by 5 bases and J by 7 bases, 7 bases remained unmatched. Looked up from germline, CDR1 is MGHDK and CDR2 is SYGVNS. This CDR3 is CASSNLAGGSNEQFF. In DNA form, the CDR3 reads TGTGCCAGCAGTAACCTAGCGGGAGGTAGTAATGAGCAGTTCTTC.

The chain joins TRBV27 to TRBJ2-2, with 8 positions matching TRBD2. The germline V gene has CDR1 MNHEY and CDR2 SMNVEV (reference sequence). V gave up 5 bases and J gave up 7 bases; unmatched junction bases: 6. The CDR3 runs 14 residues. Written as DNA, the CDR3 is TGTGCCAGCAGTAAGACTAGCGAGGGCGGGGAGCTGTTTTTT. This translates into CASSKTSEGGELFF.

This chain connects TRBV6-1 to TRBJ1-1; D possibly corresponds to TRBD1 (5 bases). CDR3 length: 14 amino acids. Trimming stripped 6 bases from V and 1 base from J, with 12 bases between. Germline V gene data show CDR1 as MNHNS and CDR2 as SASEGT. As DNA, the CDR3 is TGTGCCAGCAGCCCCGAAACAGGGAACACTGAAGCTTTCTTT. Its protein is CASSPETGNTEAFF.

The chain uses TRBV5-1 and TRBJ2-2; D may be TRBD1 (6 bases). CDR3 size: 15 residues. Trimming removed 4 bases from V and 0 bases from J, with 10 bases in between. In germline, CDR1 is SGHRS, CDR2 YFSETQ. CDR3 region: CASSPGTPNTGELFF. The CDR3, as DNA: TGCGCCAGCAGCCCCGGGACACCGAACACCGGGGAGCTGTTTTTT.

The chain joins TRBV18 to TRBJ2-7; D is ambiguous. V shed 2 bases and J shed 2 bases, with 10 bases lying between them. Germline assignment: CDR1 KGHSH and CDR2 LQKENI. The CDR3 loop spans 14 amino acids. The CDR3 nucleotides read TGTGCCAGCTCACCAAACAGCCTTACCTACGAGCAGTACTTC. This encodes CASSPNSLTYEQYF.

The V call is TRBV30, the J call TRBJ1-4; tentative D call: TRBD1 (5 bases). The CDR3 consists of 14 residues. In germline, CDR1 is GTSNPN, CDR2 SVGIG (reference sequence). Between the trimmed V and J ends, which lost 3 bases and 8 bases, there was a span of 16 bases. The CDR3 DNA reads TGTGCCTGGAGAGGGCCAGGGCAAGGCGAAAAACTGTTTTTT. Amino acids: CAWRGPGQGEKLFF.

This sequence joins TRBV7-8 and TRBJ2-3, with D possibly TRBD2 on 7 matching bases. This CDR3 comprises 18 residues. V was pared by 0 bases and J by 2 bases, with 18 bases between. Germline values: CDR1 SGHVS, CDR2 FQNEAQ. The CDR3 region is CASSLALIGGGNTDTQYF. CDR3 DNA: TGTGCCAGCAGCTTAGCGCTAATAGGGGGAGGGAACACAGATACGCAGTATTTT.

The CDR3 DNA is TGTGCCAGCAGCGATGGGACAGGGGTGGGGATTAACTATGGCTACACCTTC. Translated, it gives CASSDGTGVGINYGYTF. This chain joins TRBV9 and TRBJ1-2; 10 bases match TRBD1. Trimming removed 3 bases from V and 1 base from J; junction bases left unmatched: 9. Per germline, CDR1 SGDLS and CDR2 YYNGEE. This CDR3 region has 17 residues. The full variable domain, in which reference TRBV9 and TRBJ1-2 provide the parts outside the CDR3, is DSGVTQTPKHLITATGQRVTLRCSPRSGDLSVYWYQQSLDQGLQFLIQYYNGEERAKGNILERFSAQQFPDLHSELNLSSLELGDSALYFCASSDGTGVGINYGYTFGSGTRLTVV.